This T cell receptor beta chain appears in the sequencing data of a study of blood T cell repertoires in COVID-19. Study at large: From the United States, Italy and Spain came samples of acute and convalescent COVID-19. Sources were T cells, B-cell-depleted T cells, or PBMCs; the material itself was cDNA or gDNA.

Germline V lookup: CDR1 SQVTM, CDR2 ANQGSEA. The CDR3 sequence is 13 residues long. V was pared by 7 bases and J by 0 bases, with 12 bases between. Original methodology: Amplifying reference gene primers gave estimates of nucleated cell counts. Libraries were prepared by immunoSEQ multiplex PCR; TCRdb keeps only in-frame clonotypes and omits some of them. V, J and clone size derive from that table, while D and trimming were established from the DNA sequence. The sample shows about 150,000 clones, roughly 82% of them seen only once. The chain joins TRBV29-1 to TRBJ1-1; tentatively, D is TRBD1 (5 bases). The TCR comes from a woman aged 45-65 years with acute or convalescent COVID-19. Sequencing was carried out using peripheral blood. CDR3 sequence (DNA): TGCAGCGGAAGGGGTTTCATGAACACTGAAGCTTTCTTT. This sequence encodes CSGRGFMNTEAFF.